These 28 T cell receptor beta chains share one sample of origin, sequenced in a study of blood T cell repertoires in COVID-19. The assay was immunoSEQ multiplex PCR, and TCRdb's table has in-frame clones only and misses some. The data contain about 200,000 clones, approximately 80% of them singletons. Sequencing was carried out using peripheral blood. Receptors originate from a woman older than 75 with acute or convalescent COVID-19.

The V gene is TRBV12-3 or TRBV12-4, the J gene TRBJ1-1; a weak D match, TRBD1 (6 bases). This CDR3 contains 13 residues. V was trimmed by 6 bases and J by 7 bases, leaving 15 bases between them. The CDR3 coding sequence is TGTGCCAGCAGAGGGGGGGGAAGAAGTGAAGCTTTCTTT. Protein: CASRGGGRSEAFF.

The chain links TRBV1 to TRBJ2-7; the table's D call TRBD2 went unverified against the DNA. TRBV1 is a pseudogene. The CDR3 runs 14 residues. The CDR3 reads CTSSQDCSRYEQYF. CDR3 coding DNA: TGCACCAGCAGCCAAGATTGTAGCCGCTACGAGCAGTACTTC.

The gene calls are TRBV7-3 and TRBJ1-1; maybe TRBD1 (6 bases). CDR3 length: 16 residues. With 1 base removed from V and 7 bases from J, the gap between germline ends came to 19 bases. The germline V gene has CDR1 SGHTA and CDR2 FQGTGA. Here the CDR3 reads CASSLISGRGLDEAFF. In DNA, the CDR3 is TGTGCCAGCAGCTTAATAAGCGGGCGGGGGCTTGATGAAGCTTTCTTT.

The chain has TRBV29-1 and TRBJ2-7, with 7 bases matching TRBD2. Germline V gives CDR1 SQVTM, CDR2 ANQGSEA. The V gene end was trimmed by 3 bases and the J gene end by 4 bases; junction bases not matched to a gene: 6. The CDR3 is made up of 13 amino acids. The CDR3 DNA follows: TGCAGCGTTGAGGCTAGCGGTCCGTACGAGCAGTACTTC. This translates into CSVEASGPYEQYF.

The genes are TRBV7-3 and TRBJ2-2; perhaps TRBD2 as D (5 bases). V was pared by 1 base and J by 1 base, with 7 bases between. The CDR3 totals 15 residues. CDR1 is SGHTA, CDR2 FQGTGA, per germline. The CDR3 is CASSLNGVNTGELFF. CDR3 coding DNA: TGTGCCAGCAGCTTAAACGGGGTGAACACCGGGGAGCTGTTTTTT.

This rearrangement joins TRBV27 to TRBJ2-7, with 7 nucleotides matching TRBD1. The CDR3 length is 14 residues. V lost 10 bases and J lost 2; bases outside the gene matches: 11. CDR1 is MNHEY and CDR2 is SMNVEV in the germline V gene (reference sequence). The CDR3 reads CATGTAHSPYEQYF. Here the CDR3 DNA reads TGTGCCACCGGGACAGCCCACTCGCCCTACGAGCAGTACTTC.

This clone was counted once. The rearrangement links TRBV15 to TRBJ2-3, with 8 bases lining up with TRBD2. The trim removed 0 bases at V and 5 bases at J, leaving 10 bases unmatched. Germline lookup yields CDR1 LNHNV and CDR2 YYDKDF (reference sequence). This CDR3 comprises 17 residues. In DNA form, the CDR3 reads TGTGCCACCAGCAGAGATAGAACGGGGGGGCCGGTAGATACGCAGTATTTT. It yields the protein CATSRDRTGGPVDTQYF.

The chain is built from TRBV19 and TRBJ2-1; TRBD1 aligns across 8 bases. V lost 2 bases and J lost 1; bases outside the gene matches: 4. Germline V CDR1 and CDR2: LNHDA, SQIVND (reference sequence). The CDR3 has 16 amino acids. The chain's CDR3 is CASSILGQVSYNEQFF. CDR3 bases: TGTGCCAGTAGTATATTGGGACAGGTATCCTACAATGAGCAGTTCTTC.

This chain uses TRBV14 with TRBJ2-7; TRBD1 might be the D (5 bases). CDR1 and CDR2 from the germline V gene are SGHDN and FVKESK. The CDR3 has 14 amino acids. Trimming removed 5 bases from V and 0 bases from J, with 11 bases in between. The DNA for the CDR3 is TGTGCCAGCAGCTCGGACACGGTCTCCTACGAGCAGTACTTC. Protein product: CASSSDTVSYEQYF.

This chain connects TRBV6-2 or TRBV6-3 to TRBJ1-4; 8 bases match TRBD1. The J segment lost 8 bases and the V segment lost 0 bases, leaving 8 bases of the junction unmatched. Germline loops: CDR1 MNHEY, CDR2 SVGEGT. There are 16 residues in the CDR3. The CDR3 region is CASSYSFGTGLEKLFF. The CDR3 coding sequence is TGTGCCAGCAGTTACTCGTTCGGGACAGGCCTCGAAAAACTGTTTTTT.

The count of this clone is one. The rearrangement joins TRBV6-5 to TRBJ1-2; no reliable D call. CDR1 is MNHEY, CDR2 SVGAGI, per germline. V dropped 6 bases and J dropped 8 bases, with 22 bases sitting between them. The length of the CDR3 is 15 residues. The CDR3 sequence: CASRRPDNFQKGYTF. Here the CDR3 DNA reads TGTGCCAGCAGGCGTCCCGACAATTTCCAGAAGGGCTACACCTTC.

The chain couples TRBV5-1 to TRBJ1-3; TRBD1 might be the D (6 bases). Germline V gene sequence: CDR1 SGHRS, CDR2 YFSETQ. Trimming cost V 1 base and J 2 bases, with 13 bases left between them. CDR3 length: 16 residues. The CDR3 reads CASSLTSDRAGNTIYF. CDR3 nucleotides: TGCGCCAGCAGCTTGACGTCGGACAGAGCTGGAAACACCATATATTTT. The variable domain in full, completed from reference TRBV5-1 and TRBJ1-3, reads KAGVTQTPRYLIKTRGQQVTLSCSPISGHRSVSWYQQTPGQGLQFLFEYFSETQRNKGNFPGRFSGRQFSNSRSEMNVSTLELGDSALYLCASSLTSDRAGNTIYFGEGSWLTVV.

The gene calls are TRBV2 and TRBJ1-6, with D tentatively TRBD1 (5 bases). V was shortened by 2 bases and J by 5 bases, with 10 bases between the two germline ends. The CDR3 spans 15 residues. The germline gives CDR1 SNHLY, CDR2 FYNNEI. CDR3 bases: TGTGCCAGCAGTGAACAGGGTTTCCATAATTCACCCCTCCACTTT. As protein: CASSEQGFHNSPLHF.

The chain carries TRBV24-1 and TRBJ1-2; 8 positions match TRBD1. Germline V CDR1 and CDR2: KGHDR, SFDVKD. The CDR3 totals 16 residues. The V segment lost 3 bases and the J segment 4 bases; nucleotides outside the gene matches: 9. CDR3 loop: CATSDPGQGGGYGYTF. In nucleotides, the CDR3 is TGTGCCACCAGTGATCCAGGACAGGGAGGCGGCTATGGCTACACCTTC.

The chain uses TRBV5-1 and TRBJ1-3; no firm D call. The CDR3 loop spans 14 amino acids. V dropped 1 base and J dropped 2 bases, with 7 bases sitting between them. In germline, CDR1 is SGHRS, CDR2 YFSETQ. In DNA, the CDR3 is TGCGCCAGCAGCTTGAGCACAGCTGGAAACACCATATATTTT. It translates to CASSLSTAGNTIYF.

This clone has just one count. The CDR3 protein is CASSSTGDGNTIYF. CDR3 nucleotide sequence: TGCGCCAGCAGTAGCACAGGTGATGGAAACACCATATATTTT. The chain has TRBV10-2 and TRBJ1-3, with D perhaps matching TRBD1 (5 bases). From germline, CDR1 is WSHSY and CDR2 SAAADI. The ends were cut back, 5 bases at V and 3 bases at J, with 11 bases in the middle. The CDR3 contains 14 residues.

CDR3 nucleotide sequence: TGTGCCAGCAGGGACGGGGGGTTTAATCAGCCCCAGCATTTT. Amino acids: CASRDGGFNQPQHF. This rearrangement joins TRBV6-6 to TRBJ1-5; maybe TRBD1 (5 bases). Germline V lookup: CDR1 MNHNY, CDR2 SVGAGI (reference sequence). This CDR3 has 14 residues. With 6 bases removed from V and 4 bases from J, the gap between germline ends came to 13 bases.

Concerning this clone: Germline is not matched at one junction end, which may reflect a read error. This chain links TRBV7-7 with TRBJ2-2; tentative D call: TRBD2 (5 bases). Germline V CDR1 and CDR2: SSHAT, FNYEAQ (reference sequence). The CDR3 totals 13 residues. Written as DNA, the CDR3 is TGTGCTAGCAGCTTAGCCGGGGCCGGGGAGCTGTTTTTT. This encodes CASSLAGAGELFF.

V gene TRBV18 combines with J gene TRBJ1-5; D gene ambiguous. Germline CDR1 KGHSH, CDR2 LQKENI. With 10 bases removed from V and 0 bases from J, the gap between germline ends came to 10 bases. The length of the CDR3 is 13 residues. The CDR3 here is CATQAGSNQPQHF. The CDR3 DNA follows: TGTGCCACCCAGGCGGGTAGCAATCAGCCCCAGCATTTT. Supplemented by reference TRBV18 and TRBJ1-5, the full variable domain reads NAGVMQNPRHLVRRRGQEARLRCSPMKGHSHVYWYRQLPEEGLKFMVYLQKENIIDESGMPKERFSAEFPKEGPSILRIQQVVRGDSAAYFCATQAGSNQPQHFGDGTRLSIL.

CDR3 amino acids: CASSSSTGNTEAFF. In DNA form, the CDR3 reads TGTGCCAGCAGCTCATCGACAGGGAACACTGAAGCTTTCTTT. The V and J genes are TRBV7-2 and TRBJ1-1; the D gene is possibly TRBD1 (6 bases). Trimming shortened V by 4 bases and J by 1 base, and 10 bases separated the two germline ends. CDR1 is SGHTA and CDR2 is FQGNSA in the germline V gene. This CDR3 comprises 14 residues.

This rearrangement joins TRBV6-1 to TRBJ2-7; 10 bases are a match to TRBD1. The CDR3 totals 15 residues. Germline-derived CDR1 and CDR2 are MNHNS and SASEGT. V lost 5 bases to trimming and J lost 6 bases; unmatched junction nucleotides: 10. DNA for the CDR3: TGTGCCAGCAGTTCCGCGGACAGGGGGACAGCCGAGCAGTACTTC. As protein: CASSSADRGTAEQYF.

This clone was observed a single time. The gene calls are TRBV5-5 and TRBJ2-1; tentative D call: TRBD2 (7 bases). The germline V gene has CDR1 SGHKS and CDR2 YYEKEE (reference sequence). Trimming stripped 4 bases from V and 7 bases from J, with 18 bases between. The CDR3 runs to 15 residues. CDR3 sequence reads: CASSPRGPTTNEQFF. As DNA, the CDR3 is TGTGCCAGCAGCCCGCGGGGGCCTACCACTAATGAGCAGTTCTTC.

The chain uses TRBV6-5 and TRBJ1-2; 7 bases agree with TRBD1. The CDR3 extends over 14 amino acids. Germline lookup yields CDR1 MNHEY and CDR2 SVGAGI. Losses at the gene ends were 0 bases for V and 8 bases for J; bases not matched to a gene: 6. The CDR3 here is CASSYSRGLAGYTF. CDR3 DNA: TGTGCCAGCAGTTACTCGAGGGGGCTGGCAGGCTACACCTTC.

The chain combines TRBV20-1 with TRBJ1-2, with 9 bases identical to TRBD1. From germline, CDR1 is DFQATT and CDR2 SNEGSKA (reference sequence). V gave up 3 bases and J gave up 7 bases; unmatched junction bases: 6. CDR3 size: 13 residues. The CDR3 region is CSASHPDRGGYTF. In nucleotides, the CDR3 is TGCAGTGCTAGTCACCCGGACAGGGGTGGCTACACCTTC.

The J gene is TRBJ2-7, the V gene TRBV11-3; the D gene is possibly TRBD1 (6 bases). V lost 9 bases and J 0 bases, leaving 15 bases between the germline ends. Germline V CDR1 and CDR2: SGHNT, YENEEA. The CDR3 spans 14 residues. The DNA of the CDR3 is TGTGCCAGTCAGGGGCCTTCTTTCTCCTACGAGCAGTACTTC. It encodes CASQGPSFSYEQYF.

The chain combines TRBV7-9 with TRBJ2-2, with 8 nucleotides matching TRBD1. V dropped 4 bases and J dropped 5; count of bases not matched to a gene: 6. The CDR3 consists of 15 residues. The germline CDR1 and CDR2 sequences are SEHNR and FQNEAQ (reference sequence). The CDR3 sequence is CASSYRGDETGELFF. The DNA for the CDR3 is TGTGCCAGCAGCTACAGGGGGGATGAGACCGGGGAGCTGTTTTTT.

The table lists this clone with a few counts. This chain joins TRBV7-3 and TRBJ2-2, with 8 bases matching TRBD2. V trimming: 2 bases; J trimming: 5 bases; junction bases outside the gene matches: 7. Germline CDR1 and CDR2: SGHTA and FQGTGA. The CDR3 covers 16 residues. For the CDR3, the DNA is TGTGCCAGCAGCTTAGTCGGGGGACTAGTGACCGGGGAGCTGTTTTTT. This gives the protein CASSLVGGLVTGELFF.

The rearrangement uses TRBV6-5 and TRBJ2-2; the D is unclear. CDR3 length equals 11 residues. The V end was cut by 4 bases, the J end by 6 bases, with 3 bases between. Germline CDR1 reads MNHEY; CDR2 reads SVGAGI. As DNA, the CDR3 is TGTGCCAGCAGTTCGGCCGGGGAGCTGTTTTTT. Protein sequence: CASSSAGELFF.